The 2 T cell receptor beta chains listed next were all sequenced from one sample in a study of blood T cell repertoires in COVID-19. Produced via immunoSEQ multiplex PCR; TCRdb's table is partial and in-frame only. The repertoire holds 210,000 or so clones, with roughly 80% as singletons. Sequencing was done on a sample of peripheral blood. These receptors were taken from a human donor in a cohort sampled during active COVID-19.

The V call is TRBV9, the J call TRBJ2-1; 7 bases fit TRBD1. Germline assignment: CDR1 SGDLS and CDR2 YYNGEE. CDR3 length: 13 amino acids. V lost 7 bases to trimming and J lost 5 bases; unmatched junction nucleotides: 6. CDR3 bases: TGTGCCAGCGGCCGGGACAGAAACAATGAGCAGTTCTTC. Protein: CASGRDRNNEQFF.

V is TRBV5-1 and J is TRBJ2-1, with 7 bases matching TRBD2. Germline V gives CDR1 SGHRS, CDR2 YFSETQ. This CDR3 has 17 residues. The junction had 12 bases not matched to a gene; V was cut back by 2 bases and J by 4 bases. In DNA, the CDR3 is TGCGCCAGCAGCTTAATTTTTAAAGCGGGATCGTACAATGAGCAGTTCTTC. Its protein product is CASSLIFKAGSYNEQFF.